The 6 T cell receptor beta chains below were found in one sample sequenced in a study of T cells in Graves' hyperthyroidism and ophthalmopathy. Regions amplified from RNA transcripts were the TCR beta CDR3 regions. A set of HTBI primers served as the primers for a first-round RT-PCR of the TCR CDR3. TCRdb independently ran MiXCR on the multiplex PCR reads; one entry per CDR3 protein. The repertoire holds a few hundred thousand distinct CDR3 sequences, 14% to 15% seen once, with 30% to 35% in the top ten. Sample: blood. These TCRs come from a woman between 25 and 40 years old with Graves' hyperthyroidism.

There are a few counts of this clonotype. V gene TRBV27 combines with J gene TRBJ2-6, with 12 bases lining up with TRBD1. The CDR3 contains 17 residues. Germline CDR1 is MNHEY and CDR2 is SMNVEV (reference sequence). J was trimmed by 2 bases and V by 5 bases; bases with no gene match: 4. The CDR3, as DNA: TGTGCCAGCAGTCCCCGGGACAGGGGGCCTGGGGCCAACGTCCTGACTTTC. Its translation: CASSPRDRGPGANVLTF.

In this sample, this clonotype turned up a few times. The chain carries TRBV18 and TRBJ1-1; 7 bases match TRBD1. The CDR3 totals 14 residues. The ends lost 4 bases at V and 7 bases at J; junction bases unmatched: 9. The germline V gene encodes CDR1 KGHSH and CDR2 LQKENI. CDR3 DNA sequence: TGTGCCAGCTCACTTAGTCCGACAGGGAGTGAAGCTTTCTTT. This translates into CASSLSPTGSEAFF.

The chain couples TRBV7-9 to TRBJ2-3; either TRBD1 or TRBD2 may fit D (5 bases each). The length of the CDR3 is 16 residues. Deletions cut 3 bases from V and 1 base from J, with 14 bases between. CDR1 is SEHNR and CDR2 is FQNEAQ in the germline V gene (reference sequence). The CDR3 protein is CASSFSGLLGTDTQYF. CDR3 in DNA: TGTGCCAGCAGCTTTTCAGGGTTACTAGGCACAGATACGCAGTATTTT.

This clonotype was counted many times. The chain couples TRBV28 to TRBJ2-1; the match to TRBD1 covers 8 bases. Per the germline V gene, CDR1 is MDHEN and CDR2 is SYDVKM. The CDR3 is 18 amino acids. The V and J ends lost 1 base and 7 bases, in that order; junction bases with no gene match: 15. The CDR3 DNA sequence: TGTGCCAGCAGTTTATTCTCGGCCCGGGACAGGTTGACGAATGAGCAGTTCTTC. Protein sequence: CASSLFSARDRLTNEQFF.

The gene calls are TRBV20-1 and TRBJ2-5; 10 nucleotides match TRBD1. With V trimmed by 0 bases and J by 3 bases, 7 bases remained unmatched. The CDR3 is 16 residues long. In germline, CDR1 is DFQATT, CDR2 SNEGSKA (reference sequence). For the CDR3, the DNA is TGCAGTGCTAGAGATGGGGGGACAGGGGTTGAAGAGACCCAGTACTTC. Amino acids: CSARDGGTGVEETQYF.

The sample holds many counts of this clonotype. V is TRBV28 and J is TRBJ1-2, with 8 bases identical to TRBD1. The CDR3 is 16 amino acids. The germline V gene encodes CDR1 MDHEN and CDR2 SYDVKM. V shed 9 bases and J 8 bases; nucleotides not matched to a gene: 20. Written as DNA, the CDR3 is TGTGCCAGTCTAACCCCGGCTGGACAGGGAACCGGGGGCTACACCTTC. Encoded protein: CASLTPAGQGTGGYTF.